The present entry profiles one TCR beta chain with its context. Its antigen is currently not known. One base away there is no much larger clone; base qualities are not given. Receptor amplification or capture employed the immunoSEQ multiplex PCR assay. A mixture of 60 forward primers for TCR Vbeta segments and 13 reverse primers for TCR Jbeta segments was used in the multiplex PCR. The CDR3 region of rearranged TCR beta genes was amplified from genomic DNA with a multiplex PCR assay. The amplified TCR beta libraries were sequenced on the Illumina HiSeq System as 87-base-pair reads. Turning to the authors' computational methods: Across the roughly 670 repertoires, a later analysis counted tens of millions of unique TCR beta chains, roughly 11 million of which were shared by at least two donors. To remove PCR and sequencing errors, raw reads were error-corrected and collapsed into unique sequences using a nearest-neighbor algorithm that merged closely related sequences. Alignment of CDR3 sequences to IMGT reference sequences was used to assign V, D and J gene segments. For a sequence to be retained, a match of at least six nucleotides to both a V gene segment and a J gene segment was required. A rearrangement counted as productive if the CDR3 had no stop codons and remained in frame with V and J, and every other rearrangement counted as non-productive. Following IMGT convention, CDR3 was defined as the stretch from the second conserved V-encoded cysteine to the conserved J-encoded phenylalanine. The earlier analysis of 587 of the donors excluded sequences that lacked an unambiguous match to a single V gene segment. In an earlier analysis of several hundred of the donors, V segments were called functional above 56.7% productive rearrangements and were called segregating when the between-donor standard deviation exceeded 5%. A statistical classification framework was built for diagnosing cytomegalovirus status from the catalog of TCR beta chain sequences. In a later analysis, TCR nucleotide sequences were compared against IMGT/GENE-DB human TR gene sequences so that V and J genes could be assigned. In a later analysis, CDR3 sequences and most-parsimonious VDJ recombination scenarios were assigned using the TCRdist pipeline. In a later analysis, each TCR beta chain was defined by its CDR3 amino acid sequence together with its V-gene family, and reads without a unique V-gene family were excluded. In a later analysis, approximately 590 highly shared, low-generation-probability nucleotide sequences were removed to address suspected cross-contamination and a sequencing artifact. For each public chain, a later analysis derived a clonal expansion index from normalized ranks of inferred template counts within each repertoire. Generation probabilities in a later analysis came from a VDJ recombination model fitted to out-of-frame rearrangements, and those results were checked against IGoR. In a later analysis, hypergeometric tests were used to score TCR-TCR, TCR-HLA and TCR-CMV co-occurrence, with a repertoire-size bias correction applied to TCR pairs. To estimate false discovery rates, a later analysis permuted the HLA or CMV assignments 20 times. In a later analysis, co-occurring TCRs were grouped using DBSCAN, and TCRdist sequence similarity was added for clustering within HLA-allele-positive subsets. For co-occurrence clustering, repertoires with fewer than 30,000 or more than 120,000 public chains were excluded, along with about five repertoires with anomalous nucleotide sharing. TCRdb holds this immuneACCESS table with in-frame rearrangements only. Some clones are missing; in checked studies, unresolved V genes explain under half, and the rest has no known cause. D and trimming were read from the DNA, whereas the V and J calls and clone size are those reported in that table. The sample table holds about 110,000 clones, of which 65% to 85% were seen once. The ten most abundant clones make up 2% to 3% of the sample.

In total, around 600 healthy bone marrow donors made up the cohort. At the time of sampling, all cohort members were nominally healthy, though unrecorded immune exposures were likely present. The donor tested CMV seronegative and was one of the 352 seronegative cohort members. Every donor gave a peripheral blood sample, and the peripheral blood mononuclear cells from that sample were used for TCR beta sequencing. The Qiagen DNeasy Blood Extraction Kit was used to extract genomic DNA from the blood cell samples. The data stem from a study of cytomegalovirus exposure and HLA in healthy donors listed by TCRdb under 2017. Looking at the study overall: An earlier analysis of some 500 of the donors reported 250 to 300 Gb of sequence data and more than 90 million unique TCR beta sequences from 150 million to 200 million T cells. The aim of the study was to test whether cataloging public T cell receptors could identify signatures of past pathogen exposure. An early release covering approximately 600 HLA-typed donors comprised about 300 gigabases of sequencing data and around 80 million unique TCR sequences. Rather than using new phenotypic data, the later analysis identified candidate immune exposures from TCR beta sequences and from how often those sequences occurred across donors. The study used immunosequencing to profile the T cell repertoires of 666 subjects and linked those repertoires to cytomegalovirus serostatus. HLA typing included class I and class II loci at four-digit resolution. High-throughput TCR immunosequencing, statistical association of individual TCRs with disease status, and machine learning were combined to predict cytomegalovirus infection status. Donor age, sex, ethnicity and CMV serostatus were compiled alongside the repertoire data. A later genetic analysis used genome-wide SNP genotypes for about three fifths of the 666 donors, treating that subset as a discovery cohort. An earlier analysis of more than 450 of the donors used high-throughput TCR beta sequencing to judge whether each TCR beta V gene segment behaved as functional or pseudogenic. In addition to the first cohort of hundreds of subjects, a separate validation cohort of 130 or so different subjects was used. Typing coverage varied by locus: roughly 629-630 donors for A, B, C, DRB1 and DQB1; some 520 for DQA1; more than 600 for DPA1; more than 450 for DPB1. On average, over 200,000 unique TCR beta nucleotide sequences were sequenced per donor among about 400 genotyped donors of the cohort, with about 17% of those sequences being non-productive. A handful of DR-DQ haplotypes were handled as single units for association and clustering because linkage in the cohort was strong. Every discovery cohort repertoire had been produced on one sequencing platform. Of the 300 to 500 genotyped donors, 80% to 90% were placed in the genetic ancestry cluster associated with self-reported Caucasian donors. To study patterns of TCR occurrence, a later analysis re-analyzed previously published TCR beta repertoires from 666 donors and added high-resolution HLA genotyping. Overall study results and their limits: Most TCR sequences were seen in very few donors, while some public TCRs were found in many individuals. Cytomegalovirus status was reported to be diagnosed by the classifier with high specificity and sensitivity in both the original and validation cohorts. For the cohort, immune exposure information was limited to CMV serostatus. According to a later analysis, most CMV-associated TCR beta chains appeared to be HLA-restricted, and the HLA associations seemed to be driven largely by CMV exposure. In a later analysis, the rate of TCR association differed among HLA loci, with DRB1 alleles having the most associated TCRs and HLA-C alleles having the fewest. Broadly in line with IMGT annotations, most TCR beta V segments showed up in productive rearrangements about 87% or about 30% of the time in an earlier analysis of around 550 of the donors. Compared with the 666-donor mean, donors in an Asian-associated ancestry cluster had fewer N-insertions in productive TCRs, according to a later genetic analysis. At a false discovery rate of 0.05, a later analysis linked approximately 18,000 TCR beta sequences to specific HLA alleles. In a later analysis, HLA-associated TCR beta chains showed more clonal expansion and lower generation probabilities than non-associated chains that were equally common. Assigning TCR associations to individual alleles was difficult when HLA alleles, especially DR and DQ, strongly co-occurred. This cohort had only TCR beta chains sequenced, and the lack of alpha or paired-chain data limited which features could be detected. A further reported finding was that TCR beta sequences accurately predicted the HLA-A and HLA-B alleles for most subjects in the first cohort. V-gene and J-gene trimming of TCR beta chains was associated with a missense DCLRE1C variant in a later genetic analysis, and the association was replicated in an independent cohort. Linkage disequilibrium might explain the correlated functional status among segregating V segments, but an unknown experimental factor could not be excluded. The earlier analysis of some 540 of the donors excluded approximately 15 rarely observed V segments, including chromosome 9 orphons, because counts were too low. A cluster of highly shared sequence variants was judged likely to represent a technical artifact of the sequencing pipeline. A few of the identified cytomegalovirus-associated TCR beta chains were confirmed in vitro to be specific for cytomegalovirus antigens. Sequencing depth was assumed to be roughly uniform across donors in the presence/absence analyses, though that assumption may not hold. The authors suggested that the approach could potentially be extended to other disease states and immunological phenotypes. The 87-base-pair reads could not distinguish some IMGT-functional V segments, including TRBV6-2 and TRBV6-3, so those segments were excluded. The study gave a list of 150 to 200 TCR beta chains associated with cytomegalovirus. HLA typing was unavailable for some donors at each locus, so association tests used only the typed subset. Several of the top co-occurrence clusters appeared to be linked to parvovirus B19, influenza, CMV and Epstein-Barr virus, according to a later analysis.

The germline V gene yields SGHAT for CDR1 and FQNNGV for CDR2. Including cysteine and phenylalanine, the CDR3 has 18 amino acids. The only DNA kept is the CDR3, 54 bases in frame from the first base. Trimming accounts for 1 base at V and 5 bases at J, while the number of junction bases matched to no gene is 8. The sequenced sample consisted of PBMCs. Rearrangement joined TRBV11-2 to TRBJ2-5, and 15 junctional nucleotides match TRBD2. The sequence derives from a young woman in good health and CMV-seronegative. The CDR3 in this case is CASSLVGTSGGTGETQYF. In nucleotide form, the sequence is TGTGCCAGCAGCTTAGTTGGGACTAGCGGGGGGACGGGGGAGACCCAGTACTTC.